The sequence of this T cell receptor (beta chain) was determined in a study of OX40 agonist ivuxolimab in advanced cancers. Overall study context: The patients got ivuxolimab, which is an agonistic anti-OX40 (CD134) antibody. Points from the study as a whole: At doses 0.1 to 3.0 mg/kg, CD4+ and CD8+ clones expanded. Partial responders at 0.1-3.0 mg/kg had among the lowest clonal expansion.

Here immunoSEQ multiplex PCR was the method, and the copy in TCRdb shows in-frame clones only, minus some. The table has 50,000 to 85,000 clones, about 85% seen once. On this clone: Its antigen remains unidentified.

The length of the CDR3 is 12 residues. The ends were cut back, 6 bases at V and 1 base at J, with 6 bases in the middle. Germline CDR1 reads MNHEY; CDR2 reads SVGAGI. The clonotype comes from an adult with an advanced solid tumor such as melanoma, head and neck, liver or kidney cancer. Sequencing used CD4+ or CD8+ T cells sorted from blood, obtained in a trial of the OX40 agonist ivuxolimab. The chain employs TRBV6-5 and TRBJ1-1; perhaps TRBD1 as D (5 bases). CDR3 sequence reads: CASRRGNTEAFF. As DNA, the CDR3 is TGTGCCAGCAGGAGGGGGAACACTGAAGCTTTCTTT.